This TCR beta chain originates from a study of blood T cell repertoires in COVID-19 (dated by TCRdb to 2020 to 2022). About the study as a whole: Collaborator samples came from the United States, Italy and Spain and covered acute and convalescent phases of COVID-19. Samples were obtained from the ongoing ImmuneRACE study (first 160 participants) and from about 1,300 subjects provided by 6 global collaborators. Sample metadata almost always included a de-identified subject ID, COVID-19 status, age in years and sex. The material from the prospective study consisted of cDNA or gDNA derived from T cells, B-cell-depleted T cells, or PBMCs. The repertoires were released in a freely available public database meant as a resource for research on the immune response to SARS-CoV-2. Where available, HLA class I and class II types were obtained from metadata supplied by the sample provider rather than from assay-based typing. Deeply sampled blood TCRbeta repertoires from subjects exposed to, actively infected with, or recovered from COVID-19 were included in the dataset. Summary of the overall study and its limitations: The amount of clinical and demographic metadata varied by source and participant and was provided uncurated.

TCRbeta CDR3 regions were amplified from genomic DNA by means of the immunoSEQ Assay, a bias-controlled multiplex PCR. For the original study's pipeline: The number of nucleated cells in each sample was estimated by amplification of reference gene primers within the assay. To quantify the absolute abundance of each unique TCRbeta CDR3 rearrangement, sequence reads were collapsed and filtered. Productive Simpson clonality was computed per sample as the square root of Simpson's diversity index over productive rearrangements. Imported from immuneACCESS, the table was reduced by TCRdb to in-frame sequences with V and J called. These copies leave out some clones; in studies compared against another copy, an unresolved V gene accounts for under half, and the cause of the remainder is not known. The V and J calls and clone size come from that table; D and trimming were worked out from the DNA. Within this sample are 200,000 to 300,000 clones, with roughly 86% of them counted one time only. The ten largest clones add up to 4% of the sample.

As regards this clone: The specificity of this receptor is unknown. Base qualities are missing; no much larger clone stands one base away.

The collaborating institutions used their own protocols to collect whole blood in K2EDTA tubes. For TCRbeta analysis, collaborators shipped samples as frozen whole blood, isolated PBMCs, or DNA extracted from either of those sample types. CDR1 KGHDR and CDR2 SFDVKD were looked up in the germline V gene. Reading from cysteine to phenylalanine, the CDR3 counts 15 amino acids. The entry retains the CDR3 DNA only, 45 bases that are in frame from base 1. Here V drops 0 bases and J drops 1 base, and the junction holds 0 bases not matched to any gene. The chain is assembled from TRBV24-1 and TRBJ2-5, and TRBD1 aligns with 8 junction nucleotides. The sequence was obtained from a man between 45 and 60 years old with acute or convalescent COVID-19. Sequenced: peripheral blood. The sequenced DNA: TGTGCCACCAGTGATTTGACAGGGGGCCAAGAGACCCAGTACTTC. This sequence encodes CATSDLTGGQETQYF.